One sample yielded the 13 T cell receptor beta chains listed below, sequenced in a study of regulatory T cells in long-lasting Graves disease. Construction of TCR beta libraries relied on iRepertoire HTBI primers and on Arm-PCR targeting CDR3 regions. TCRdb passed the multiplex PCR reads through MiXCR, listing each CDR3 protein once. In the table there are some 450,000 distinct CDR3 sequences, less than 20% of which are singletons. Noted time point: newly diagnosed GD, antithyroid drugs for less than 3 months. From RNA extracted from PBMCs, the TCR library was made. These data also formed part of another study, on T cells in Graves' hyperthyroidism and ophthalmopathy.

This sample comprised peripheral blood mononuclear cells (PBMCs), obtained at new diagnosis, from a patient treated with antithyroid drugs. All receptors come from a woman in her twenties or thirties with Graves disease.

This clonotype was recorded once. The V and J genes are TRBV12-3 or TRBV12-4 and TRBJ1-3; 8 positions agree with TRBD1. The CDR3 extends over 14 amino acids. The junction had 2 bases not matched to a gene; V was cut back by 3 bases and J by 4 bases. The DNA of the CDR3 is TGTGCCAGCAGTTTTACAGGGGGAGGAAACACCATATATTTT. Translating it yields CASSFTGGGNTIYF.

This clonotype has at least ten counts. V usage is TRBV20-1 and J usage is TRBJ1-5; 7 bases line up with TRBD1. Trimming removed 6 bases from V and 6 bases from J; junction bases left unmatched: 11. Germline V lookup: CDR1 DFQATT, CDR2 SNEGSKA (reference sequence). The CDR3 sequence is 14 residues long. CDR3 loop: CSAPAQGGGQPQHF. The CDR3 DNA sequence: TGCAGTGCCCCCGCCCAGGGGGGCGGTCAGCCCCAGCATTTT.

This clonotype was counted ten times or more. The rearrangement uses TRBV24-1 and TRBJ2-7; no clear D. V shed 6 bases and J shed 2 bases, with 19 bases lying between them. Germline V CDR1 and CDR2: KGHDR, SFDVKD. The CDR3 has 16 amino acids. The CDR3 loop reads CATSLSTGPNAYEQYF. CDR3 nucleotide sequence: TGTGCCACCAGTCTTAGCACCGGGCCGAACGCCTACGAGCAGTACTTC.

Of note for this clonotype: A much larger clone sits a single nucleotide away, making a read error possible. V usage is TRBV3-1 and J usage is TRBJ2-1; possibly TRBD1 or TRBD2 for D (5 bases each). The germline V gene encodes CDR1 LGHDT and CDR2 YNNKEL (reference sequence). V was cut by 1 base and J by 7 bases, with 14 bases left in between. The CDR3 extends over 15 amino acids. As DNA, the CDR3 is TGTGCCAGCAGCCAAGCGGGTAACGGGGCGAATGAGCAGTTCTTC. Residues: CASSQAGNGANEQFF.

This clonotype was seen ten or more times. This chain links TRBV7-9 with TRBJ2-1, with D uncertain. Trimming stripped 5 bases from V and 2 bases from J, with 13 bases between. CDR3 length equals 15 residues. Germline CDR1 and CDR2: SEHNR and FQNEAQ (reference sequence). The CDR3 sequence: CASSPPSAPYNEQFF. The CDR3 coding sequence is TGTGCCAGCAGCCCTCCGAGCGCCCCCTACAATGAGCAGTTCTTC. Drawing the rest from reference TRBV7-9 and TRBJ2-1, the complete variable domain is DTGVSQNPRHKITKRGQNVTFRCDPISEHNRLYWYRQTLGQGPEFLTYFQNEAQLEKSRLLSDRFSAERPKGSFSTLEIQRTEQGDSAMYLCASSPPSAPYNEQFFGPGTRLTVL.

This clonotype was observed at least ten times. The CDR3 protein is CASSQATAYGYTF. The CDR3, as DNA: TGTGCCAGCAGCCAAGCGACAGCCTATGGCTACACCTTC. The chain has TRBV27 and TRBJ1-2; a weak D match, TRBD1 (5 bases). The CDR3 length is 13 residues. Germline CDR1 is MNHEY and CDR2 is SMNVEV (reference sequence). V was cut by 6 bases and J by 4 bases, with 12 bases left in between.

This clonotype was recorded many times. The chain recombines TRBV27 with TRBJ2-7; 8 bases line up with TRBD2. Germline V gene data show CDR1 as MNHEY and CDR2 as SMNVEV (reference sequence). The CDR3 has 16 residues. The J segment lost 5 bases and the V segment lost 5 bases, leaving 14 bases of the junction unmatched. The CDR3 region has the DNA TGTGCCAGCAGTCTCTGGAATAACGGGGGGGCCGACGAGCAGTACTTC. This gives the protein CASSLWNNGGADEQYF.

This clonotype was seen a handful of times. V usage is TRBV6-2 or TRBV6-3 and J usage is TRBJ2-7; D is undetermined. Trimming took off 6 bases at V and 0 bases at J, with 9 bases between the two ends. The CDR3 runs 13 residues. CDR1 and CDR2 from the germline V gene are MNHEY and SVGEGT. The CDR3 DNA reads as TGTGCCAGCAGCACTCGAACCTCCTACGAGCAGTACTTC. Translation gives CASSTRTSYEQYF.

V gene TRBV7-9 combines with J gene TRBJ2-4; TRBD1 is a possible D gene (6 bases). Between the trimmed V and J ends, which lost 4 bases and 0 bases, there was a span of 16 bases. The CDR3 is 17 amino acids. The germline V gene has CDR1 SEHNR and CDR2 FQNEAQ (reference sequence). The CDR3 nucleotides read TGTGCCAGCAGCTCCTCGGACAGCTTACTAGCCAAAAACATTCAGTACTTC. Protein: CASSSSDSLLAKNIQYF.

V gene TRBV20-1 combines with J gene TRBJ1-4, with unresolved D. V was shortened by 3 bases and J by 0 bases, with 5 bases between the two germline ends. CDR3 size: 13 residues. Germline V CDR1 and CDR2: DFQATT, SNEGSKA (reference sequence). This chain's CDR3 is CSARRTTNEKLFF. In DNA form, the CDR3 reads TGCAGTGCTAGGAGGACAACTAATGAAAAACTGTTTTTT.

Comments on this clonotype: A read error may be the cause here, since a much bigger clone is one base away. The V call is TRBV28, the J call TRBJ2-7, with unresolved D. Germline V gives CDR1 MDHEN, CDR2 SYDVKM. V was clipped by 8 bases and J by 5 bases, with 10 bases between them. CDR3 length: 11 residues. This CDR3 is CASPSSDEQYF. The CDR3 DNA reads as TGTGCCAGCCCTAGTTCGGACGAGCAGTACTTC.

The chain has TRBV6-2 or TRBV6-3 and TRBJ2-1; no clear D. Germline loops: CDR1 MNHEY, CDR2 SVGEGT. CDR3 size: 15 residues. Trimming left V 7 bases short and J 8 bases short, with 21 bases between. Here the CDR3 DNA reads TGTGCCAGCACCCGTCGAGGAGCTGGCCGGGATGAGCAGTTCTTC. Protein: CASTRRGAGRDEQFF.

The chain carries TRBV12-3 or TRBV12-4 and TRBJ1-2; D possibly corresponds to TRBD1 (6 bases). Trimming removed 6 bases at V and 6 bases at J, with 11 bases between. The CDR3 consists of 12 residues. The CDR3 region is CASSWTAHGYTF. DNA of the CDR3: TGTGCCAGCAGCTGGACAGCCCATGGCTACACCTTC.